This T cell receptor (beta chain) was identified in a study of T cell repertoires in cytomegalovirus infection. The sample holds many counts of this clonotype. CDR3 length equals 14 residues. Germline V lookup: CDR1 MGHDK, CDR2 SYGVNS. Between the trimmed V and J ends, which lost 3 bases and 1 base, there was a span of 9 bases. TCRdb called the reads again in MiXCR, with one record for every CDR3 protein. The sample shows more than 150,000 distinct CDR3 sequences, roughly 19% of them seen only once. The material sequenced was PBMCs. This chain connects TRBV25-1 to TRBJ1-1, with D unclear. This clonotype was sampled from a human donor in good health (CMV status not recorded). Some clones in this sample may be carry-over from other donors' samples. CDR3 nucleotides: TGTGCCAGCAGTGACCCCCTAAGGAACACTGAAGCTTTCTTT. This encodes CASSDPLRNTEAFF.